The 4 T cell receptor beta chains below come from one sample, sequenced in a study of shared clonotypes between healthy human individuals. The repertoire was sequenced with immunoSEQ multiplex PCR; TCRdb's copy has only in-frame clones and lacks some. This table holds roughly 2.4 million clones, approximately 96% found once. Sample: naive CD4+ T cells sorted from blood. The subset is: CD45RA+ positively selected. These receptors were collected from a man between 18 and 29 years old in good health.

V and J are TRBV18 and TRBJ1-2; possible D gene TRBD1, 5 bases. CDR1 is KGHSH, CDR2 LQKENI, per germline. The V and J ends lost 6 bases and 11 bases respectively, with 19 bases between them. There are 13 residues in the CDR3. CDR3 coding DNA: TGTGCCAGCTCTCCAGGGTCAGGTCCCGAGTACACCTTC. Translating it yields CASSPGSGPEYTF.

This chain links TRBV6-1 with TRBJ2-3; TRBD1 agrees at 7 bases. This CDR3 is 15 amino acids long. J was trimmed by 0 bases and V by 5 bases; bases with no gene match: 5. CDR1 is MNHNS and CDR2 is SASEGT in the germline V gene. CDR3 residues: CASSTGTASTDTQYF. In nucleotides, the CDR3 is TGTGCCAGCAGTACCGGGACAGCTAGCACAGATACGCAGTATTTT.

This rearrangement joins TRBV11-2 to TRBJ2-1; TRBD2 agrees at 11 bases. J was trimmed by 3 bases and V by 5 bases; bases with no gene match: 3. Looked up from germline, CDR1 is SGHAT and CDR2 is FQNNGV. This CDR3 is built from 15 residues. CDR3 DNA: TGTGCCAGCAGCCCGGGACTAGCGGACTACAATGAGCAGTTCTTC. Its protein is CASSPGLADYNEQFF. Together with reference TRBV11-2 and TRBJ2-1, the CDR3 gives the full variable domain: EAGVAQSPRYKIIEKRQSVAFWCNPISGHATLYWYQQILGQGPKLLIQFQNNGVVDDSQLPKDRFSAERLKGVDSTLKIQPAKLEDSAVYLCASSPGLADYNEQFFGPGTRLTVL.

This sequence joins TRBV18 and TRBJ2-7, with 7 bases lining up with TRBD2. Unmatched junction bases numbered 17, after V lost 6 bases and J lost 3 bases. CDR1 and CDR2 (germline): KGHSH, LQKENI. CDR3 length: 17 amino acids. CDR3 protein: CASSLGGFRAGYYEQYF. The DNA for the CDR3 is TGTGCCAGCTCCCTCGGGGGGTTTCGTGCTGGGTACTACGAGCAGTACTTC.